This T cell receptor beta chain was sequenced in a study of T cells in Graves' hyperthyroidism and ophthalmopathy. Broader study findings: Ophthalmopathy got predicted by the model a median around six months before its onset.

The CDR3 has 12 amino acids. Germline values: CDR1 DFQATT, CDR2 SNEGSKA (reference sequence). The V and J ends lost 3 bases and 1 base, in that order; junction bases with no gene match: 0. This clonotype was seen repeatedly, ten times or more. Its antigen is as yet unknown. Uncontrolled infection, other autoimmune disease, pregnancy or lactation led to exclusion. RNA transcripts provided the source from which TCR beta CDR3 regions were amplified. First-round RT-PCR with HTBI primers amplified the TCR CDR3 region. TCRdb itself ran the multiplex PCR reads through MiXCR, one entry per CDR3 protein. Of roughly 640,000 distinct CDR3 sequences in the sample, about a sixth were seen once.

The source of this sequence is a woman between 35 and 50 years old with Graves' ophthalmopathy. The sample consisted of blood. The chain couples TRBV20-1 to TRBJ2-7, with 7 bases fitting TRBD1. The DNA for the CDR3 is TGCAGTGCTAGCAGGGGGTCCTACGAGCAGTACTTC. As protein: CSASRGSYEQYF.